The source of this TCR beta chain is a study of blood T cell repertoires in COVID-19. Study-wide context: COVID-19 samples collected from the United States, Italy and Spain covered acute and convalescent phases. T cells, B-cell-depleted T cells, or PBMCs provided the cDNA or gDNA that served as material.

Germline V gene data show CDR1 as SGHAT and CDR2 as FQNNGV. The CDR3 consists of 14 residues. Trimming pared 2 bases from V and 1 base from J, leaving 8 bases between. Per the original methods: From reference gene primer amplification, estimates of nucleated cell counts were derived. Method: immunoSEQ multiplex PCR; TCRdb's copy keeps in-frame clones and lacks some. V and J calls plus clone size are reproduced from that table; the DNA served to infer D and trimming. The table has about 160,000 clones, 70% to 85% seen once. The sequenced material came from peripheral blood. The chain joins TRBV11-2 to TRBJ1-1; D remains unclear. This sequence was found in an elderly woman with acute or convalescent COVID-19. The CDR3 nucleotides read TGTGCCAGCAGCTTAACCGGGTCGAACACTGAAGCTTTCTTT. It yields the protein CASSLTGSNTEAFF.